This TCR beta chain is from a study of blood T cell repertoires in COVID-19. Original handling: The authors estimated nucleated cell counts from reference gene primer amplification. Produced via immunoSEQ multiplex PCR; TCRdb's table is partial and in-frame only. V and J calls plus clone size are reproduced from that table; the DNA served to infer D and trimming. This repertoire shows about 120,000 clones, 82% found once; its top ten account for around 10%. The sequenced material came from peripheral blood. The receptor's source is a human donor in a cohort sampled during active COVID-19.

The chain's CDR3 is CASSYASSYGYTF. Written as DNA, the CDR3 is TGTGCCAGCAGTTACGCTAGCAGCTATGGCTACACCTTC. This sequence joins TRBV6-2 or TRBV6-3 and TRBJ1-2; D is unresolved. CDR1 MNHEY and CDR2 SVGEGT come from the germline V gene. Trimming shortened V by 2 bases and J by 4 bases, and 8 bases separated the two germline ends. There are 13 residues in the CDR3.